This T cell receptor beta chain stems from a study of blood T cell repertoires in COVID-19. Enrolment of Seattle patients took place during active infection, and they were followed longitudinally. The CDR3 consists of 17 residues. Trimming removed 4 bases from V and 3 bases from J, with 19 bases in between. Germline values: CDR1 SGHRS, CDR2 YFSETQ. Profiling relied on immunoSEQ multiplex PCR, and the TCRdb table lists in-frame clones only, not all of them. The sample yields around 160,000 clones, around nine tenths seen once. The gene calls are TRBV5-1 and TRBJ1-4, with a weak D call TRBD1 (5 bases). The specimen was peripheral blood. The clonotype was recovered from a woman in her 70s with COVID-19, enrolled during active disease. CDR3 loop: CASSPNLGGESNEKLFF. CDR3 DNA sequence: TGCGCCAGCAGCCCTAACCTCGGGGGGGAATCTAATGAAAAACTGTTTTTT.